Listed below are T cell receptor beta chains from one sample, sequenced in a study of T cells after yellow fever vaccination. A single record per CDR3 protein comes from TCRdb applying MiXCR to the 5' RACE reads. The sample shows about 160,000 distinct CDR3 sequences, less than 9% of them seen only once. The specimen comprised CD4+ T cells sorted from PBMCs, sampled about 5 days after the first yellow fever vaccination. Every receptor here comes from a man between 18 and 29 years old who received the YFV17D yellow fever vaccine. CDR3s include the opening cysteine and the closing phenylalanine or tryptophan. A D gene is named only where the DNA matches it firmly. Size tells how often a clone was seen (once, few, many) or the class of an expanded clone, and some rows leave it out.

TRBV6-1	TRBJ1-5	many	NA	CASSESVTGLPQHF	TGTGCCAGCAGTGAATCAGTGACGGGCCTGCCCCAGCATTTT
TRBV27	TRBJ1-2	few	NA	CASSLYGAGSNYGYTF	TGTGCCAGCAGTTTATATGGGGCAGGGTCTAACTATGGCTACACCTTC
TRBV12-3/TRBV12-4	TRBJ2-5	many	TRBD1	CASSLGQGLAETQYF	TGTGCCAGCAGTCTTGGACAGGGTCTAGCAGAGACCCAGTACTTC
TRBV11-3	TRBJ1-1	NA	NA	CASSFGSGRAFF	TGTGCCAGCAGCTTTGGTTCAGGGAGGGCTTTCTTT
TRBV2	TRBJ1-1	few	NA	CASSPTVEAFF	TGTGCCAGCAGCCCGACAGTCGAAGCTTTCTTT
TRBV2	TRBJ2-3	few	NA	CASSYTRRTDTQYF	TGTGCCAGCAGCTACACCCGGAGGACAGATACGCAGTATTTT
TRBV12-3/TRBV12-4	TRBJ1-6	many	TRBD1	CASSRDREGPLHF	TGTGCCAGCAGCAGGGACAGGGAGGGACCCCTCCACTTT
TRBV12-3/TRBV12-4	TRBJ2-7	few	NA	CASSGYSPEQYF	TGTGCCAGCAGCGGATATTCCCCCGAGCAGTACTTC
TRBV12-3/TRBV12-4	TRBJ1-6	many	NA	CASSLVGQGATHF	NA
TRBV29-1	TRBJ1-2	many	NA	CSVGTDGYTF	TGCAGCGTGGGGACGGATGGCTACACCTTC
TRBV4-2	TRBJ1-3	NA	NA	CASSQVSLETTIYF	TGTGCCAGCAGCCAAGTATCTTTGGAAACAACCATATATTTT
TRBV3-1	TRBJ2-5	NA	TRBD2	CASLGTRSSLGETQYF	TGTGCCAGCCTCGGGACTAGGAGCTCCTTGGGGGAGACCCAGTACTTC
TRBV11-2	TRBJ2-5	NA	NA	CASSLISLQETQYF	TGTGCCAGCAGCTTGATCTCTCTACAAGAGACCCAGTACTTC
TRBV5-1	TRBJ2-5	many	NA	CASSPARLQETQYF	TGCGCCAGCAGCCCCGCCAGGCTTCAAGAGACCCAGTACTTC
TRBV5-6	TRBJ2-7	few	NA	CASSSARSSYEQYF	TGTGCCAGCAGCTCTGCCCGGAGCTCCTACGAGCAGTACTTC
TRBV7-2	TRBJ1-1	many	NA	CASTLRSGNTEAFF	TGTGCCAGCACCCTTAGATCGGGGAACACTGAAGCTTTCTTT
TRBV7-2	TRBJ2-4	many	NA	CASSQGGTKNIQYF	TGTGCCAGCAGCCAGGGGGGGACGAAAAACATTCAGTACTTC
TRBV7-9	TRBJ2-3	few	NA	CASSLRPSGGDTQYF	TGTGCCAGCAGCCTACGGCCATCCGGAGGAGATACGCAGTATTTT
TRBV3-1	TRBJ2-2	few	TRBD2	CASSQGLGGTAGELFF	TGTGCCAGCAGCCAGGGGCTCGGGGGGACCGCCGGGGAGCTGTTTTTT
TRBV7-2	TRBJ2-1	many	TRBD1	CASSSLRRQGEFF	TGTGCCAGCAGCTCCCTCCGAAGGCAGGGGGAGTTCTTC
TRBV4-2	TRBJ2-2	NA	NA	CASNRLGTNTGELFF	TGTGCCAGCAACCGACTAGGGACGAACACCGGGGAGCTGTTTTTT
TRBV6-4	TRBJ2-3	many	NA	CASSDRPSSTDTQYF	TGTGCCAGCAGTGACCGGCCATCTAGCACAGATACGCAGTATTTT
TRBV19	TRBJ1-5	NA	NA	CASSTGYQPQHF	TGTGCCAGTAGCACAGGGTATCAGCCCCAGCATTTT
TRBV20-1	TRBJ2-3	NA	TRBD2	CSAPGGASGGSTDTQYF	TGCAGTGCCCCCGGTGGGGCTAGCGGGGGGAGCACAGATACGCAGTATTTT
TRBV2	TRBJ2-1	many	NA	CARSGDRGGGKEQFF	TGTGCCAGGAGCGGGGATCGGGGAGGGGGGAAGGAGCAGTTCTTC
TRBV7-3	TRBJ2-5	many	TRBD1	CASSPQTGMGGETQYF	TGTGCCAGCAGCCCCCAGACAGGGATGGGCGGGGAGACCCAGTACTTC
TRBV4-3	TRBJ2-2	NA	NA	CASSQEGPGRTNTGELFF	TGCGCCAGCAGCCAAGAGGGTCCAGGGAGAACGAACACCGGGGAGCTGTTTTTT
TRBV7-9	TRBJ1-6	many	NA	CASSEETLAGSPLHF	TGTGCCAGCAGCGAAGAGACGCTGGCTGGTTCACCCCTCCACTTT
TRBV11-2	TRBJ2-1	many	NA	CASSAPGAEQFF	TGTGCCAGCAGCGCACCAGGGGCTGAGCAGTTCTTC
TRBV7-2	TRBJ2-7	many	TRBD2	CASRSRGGGGLEEQYF	TGTGCCAGCAGGTCGCGGGGGGGCGGGGGACTAGAAGAGCAGTACTTC
TRBV7-6	TRBJ2-2	few	NA	CASSLAVAQGNTGELFF	TGTGCCAGCAGCTTAGCGGTCGCCCAGGGGAACACCGGGGAGCTGTTTTTT
TRBV12-3/TRBV12-4	TRBJ2-1	many	TRBD2	CASSLRLAGDNEQFF	TGTGCCAGCAGTTTAAGGCTAGCGGGGGATAATGAGCAGTTCTTC
TRBV20-1	TRBJ1-2	many	NA	CSASVQGGGYTF	TGCAGTGCTAGCGTACAGGGAGGCGGCTACACCTTC
TRBV7-2	TRBJ1-5	many	NA	CASSLQGTLRSGNQPQHF	TGTGCCAGCAGCCTCCAGGGGACCCTCAGATCGGGCAATCAGCCCCAGCATTTT
TRBV25-1	TRBJ1-2	many	NA	CASSEFWGYTF	TGTGCCAGCAGTGAATTCTGGGGCTACACCTTC
TRBV7-2	TRBJ2-7	few	TRBD2	CASSPNAYSGGPYEQYF	TGTGCCAGCAGCCCCAACGCTTATAGCGGGGGACCCTACGAGCAGTACTTC